These T cell receptor beta chains were read from a single sample in a study of T cells after yellow fever vaccination. Via MiXCR, TCRdb re-called the 5' RACE reads, giving one row per CDR3 protein. This sample has fewer than 650,000 distinct CDR3 sequences, with 21% found just once. Specimen: PBMCs, collected more than 20 days after the first yellow fever vaccination. The source of these receptors is a man younger than 35 who received the YFV17D yellow fever vaccine. The CDR3 runs from the conserved cysteine through the conserved F or W. A D gene is named only where the DNA matches it firmly. Some rows have no size entry. The others give once, few or many, or a class for an expanded clone.

D	V	J	size	CDR3	DNA
-	TRBV29-1	TRBJ1-2	few	CSGHDGTNYGYTF	TGCAGCGGACATGACGGAACTAACTATGGCTACACCTTC
-	TRBV12-3/TRBV12-4	TRBJ1-3	-	CASSSPGGEGNTIYF	TGTGCCAGCAGTTCCCCGGGGGGCGAAGGAAACACCATATATTTT
-	TRBV18	TRBJ1-1	few	CASSPTEGIDTEAFF	TGTGCCAGCTCACCAACGGAGGGAATTGACACTGAAGCTTTCTTT
TRBD2	TRBV28	TRBJ2-5	-	CASSSPTSGGQETQYF	TGTGCCAGCAGTTCTCCGACTAGCGGGGGCCAAGAGACCCAGTACTTC
-	TRBV3-1	TRBJ2-7	-	CASSQARAYEQYF	TGTGCCAGCAGCCAAGCCCGGGCCTACGAGCAGTACTTC
TRBD2	TRBV20-1	TRBJ2-5	-	CSARDNRERGGPLQETQYF	TGCAGTGCTAGAGATAATCGGGAGCGGGGGGGCCCCCTTCAAGAGACCCAGTACTTC
-	TRBV5-1	TRBJ2-5	few	CASSLADSGFRETQYF	TGCGCCAGCAGCTTGGCTGACTCAGGGTTTCGAGAGACCCAGTACTTC
-	TRBV9	TRBJ1-1	few	CASASATQAFF	TGTGCCAGCGCGTCGGCCACACAGGCTTTCTTT
TRBD1	TRBV29-1	TRBJ1-1	-	CSVPGTGTEAFF	TGCAGCGTTCCGGGGACAGGCACTGAAGCTTTCTTT
TRBD1	TRBV7-8	TRBJ1-1	-	CASSLEGWTGGTEAFF	TGTGCCAGCAGCTTAGAGGGCTGGACAGGGGGAACTGAAGCTTTCTTT
-	TRBV7-2	TRBJ2-3	many	CASSPRRTDTQYF	TGTGCCAGCAGCCCTCGTCGCACAGATACGCAGTATTTT
-	TRBV20-1	TRBJ2-7	-	CSAVRGYEQYF	TGCAGTGCTGTTAGGGGATACGAGCAGTACTTC
-	TRBV7-9	TRBJ2-5	few	CASSSPRVGETQYF	TGTGCCAGCAGCTCCCCCAGGGTGGGTGAGACCCAGTACTTC
-	TRBV19	TRBJ2-5	few	CASGQNQETQYF	TGTGCCAGTGGACAGAACCAAGAGACCCAGTACTTC
TRBD2	TRBV7-9	TRBJ2-3	few	CASTLSGVLNTQYF	TGTGCCAGCACCCTAAGCGGGGTTTTAAATACGCAGTATTTT
TRBD2	TRBV20-1	TRBJ2-2	-	CSAPGTSGVGTGELFF	TGCAGTGCTCCGGGGACTAGCGGGGTAGGCACCGGGGAGCTGTTTTTT
-	TRBV2	TRBJ2-1	few	CASRGGPRSYNEQFF	TGTGCCAGCAGGGGCGGCCCCCGGTCCTACAATGAGCAGTTCTTC
-	TRBV12-3/TRBV12-4	TRBJ1-1	few	CASSPGPGGAFF	TGTGCCAGCAGTCCGGGACCCGGGGGAGCTTTCTTT
-	TRBV5-1	TRBJ2-5	few	CASSLSGTIQETQYF	TGCGCCAGCAGCTTGTCTGGGACAATACAAGAGACCCAGTACTTC
-	TRBV4-3	TRBJ1-1	few	CASSQVAMNTEAFF	TGCGCCAGCAGCCAAGTAGCGATGAACACTGAAGCTTTCTTT
-	TRBV6-2/TRBV6-3	TRBJ2-3	-	CASSYLAGASTDTQYF	TGTGCCAGCAGTTACTTGGCAGGTGCCTCCACAGATACGCAGTATTTT
TRBD2	TRBV3-1	TRBJ2-1	few	CASSHRGGRRNEQFF	TGTGCCAGCAGCCACCGGGGGGGGAGGCGCAATGAGCAGTTCTTC
-	TRBV9	TRBJ2-1	few	CASRNVGSSYNEQFF	TGTGCCAGCAGGAACGTAGGAAGCTCCTACAATGAGCAGTTCTTC
-	TRBV5-4	TRBJ2-3	few	CASSLFYGTPSTDTQYF	TGTGCCAGCAGCTTGTTTTATGGGACACCAAGCACAGATACGCAGTATTTT
TRBD2	TRBV7-3	TRBJ2-2	-	CASSSGLAGGELFF	TGTGCCAGCAGCTCCGGACTAGCGGGGGGGGAGCTGTTTTTT
TRBD1	TRBV3-1	TRBJ2-1	few	CASSQTPGQGDFYNEQFF	TGTGCCAGCAGCCAAACTCCCGGACAGGGGGATTTCTACAATGAGCAGTTCTTC
-	TRBV29-1	TRBJ1-2	-	CSVESSGYGYTF	TGCAGCGTTGAAAGTTCAGGGTATGGCTACACCTTC
-	TRBV5-4	TRBJ2-7	-	CASSPGLDSSYEQYF	TGTGCCAGCAGCCCTGGGCTCGATAGCTCCTACGAGCAGTACTTC
-	TRBV4-3	TRBJ2-5	-	CASSQVRGPARETQYF	TGCGCCAGCAGCCAAGTCAGGGGCCCCGCGAGGGAGACCCAGTACTTC
-	TRBV20-1	TRBJ2-7	few	CSARRVFEQYF	TGCAGTGCTCGACGGGTCTTCGAGCAGTACTTC
-	TRBV7-9	TRBJ1-2	-	CASSFSGVENGYTF	TGTGCCAGCAGCTTTTCAGGGGTAGAGAATGGCTACACCTTC